This T cell receptor beta chain was identified in a study of regulatory and conventional T cells in RAG deficiency. Conventional CD4+ T cells were sorted from blood as CD25-low CD127-high cells. This CDR3 has 14 residues. The ends lost 2 bases at V and 5 bases at J; junction bases unmatched: 6. CDR1 and CDR2 from the germline V gene are MNHNY and SVGAGI (reference sequence). Data came from immunoSEQ multiplex PCR; TCRdb stores just in-frame clones and leaves some out. The repertoire holds 20,000 to 25,000 clones, with about 92% as singletons. This same sample was also part of a study on regulatory T cells. As that study records: The primer mix had 52 TRBV and 13 TRBJ primers. Patient repertoires had restricted TRB V-J pairs and skewed V and J usage, most in Tregs.

The specimen was CD4+ T cells sorted from blood. This chain uses TRBV6-6 with TRBJ2-7; TRBD1 agrees at 7 bases. The source is a human donor in good health. CDR3 protein: CASSYTGQYNEQYF. CDR3 nucleotides: TGTGCCAGCAGTTACACGGGACAGTATAACGAGCAGTACTTC.